This TCR beta chain emerged from a study of T cells after yellow fever vaccination. TCRdb independently ran MiXCR on the 5' RACE reads; one entry per CDR3 protein. Of around 610,000 distinct CDR3 sequences listed, approximately 15% are singletons. Findings and caveats of the study: Most clones from primary vaccination resurfaced after the booster (around 97% CD4, about 91% CD8). CD4 and CD8 compartments shared a small share of clonotypes. Though weaker, the secondary response peaked faster, on day 5 versus 15.

This clonotype was seen a few times. The antigen is undetermined. CDR1 and CDR2 (germline): PRHDT, FYEKMQ (reference sequence). CDR3 length equals 13 residues. Deletions cut 5 bases from V and 5 bases from J, with 12 bases between. The sample here was PBMCs, taken on the day of the yellow fever booster vaccination. The sequence derives from a young man who received the YFV17D yellow fever vaccine. The chain carries TRBV13 and TRBJ2-5; D is possibly TRBD2 (6 bases). CDR3 in DNA: TGTGCCAGCAGCGTTGGGGGAGGCGAGACCCAGTACTTC. The encoded protein is CASSVGGGETQYF.